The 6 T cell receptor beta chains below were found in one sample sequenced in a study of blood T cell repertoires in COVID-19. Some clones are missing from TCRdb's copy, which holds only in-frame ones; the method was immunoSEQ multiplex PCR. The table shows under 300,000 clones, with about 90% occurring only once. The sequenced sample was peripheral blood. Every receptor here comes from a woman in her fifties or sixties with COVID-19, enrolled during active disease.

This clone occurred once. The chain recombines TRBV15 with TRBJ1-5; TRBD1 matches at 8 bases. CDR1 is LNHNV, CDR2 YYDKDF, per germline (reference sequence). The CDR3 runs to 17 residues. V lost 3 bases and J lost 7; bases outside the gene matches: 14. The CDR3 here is CATSSTRAGGGRQPQHF. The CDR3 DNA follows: TGTGCCACCAGCAGTACCCGGGCAGGGGGCGGACGACAGCCCCAGCATTTT.

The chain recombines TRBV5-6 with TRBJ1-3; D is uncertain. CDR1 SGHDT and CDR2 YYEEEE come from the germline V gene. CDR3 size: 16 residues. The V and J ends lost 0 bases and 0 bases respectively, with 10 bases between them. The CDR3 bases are TGTGCCAGCAGCTTGGGACTCTTATCCTCTGGAAACACCATATATTTT. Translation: CASSLGLLSSGNTIYF.

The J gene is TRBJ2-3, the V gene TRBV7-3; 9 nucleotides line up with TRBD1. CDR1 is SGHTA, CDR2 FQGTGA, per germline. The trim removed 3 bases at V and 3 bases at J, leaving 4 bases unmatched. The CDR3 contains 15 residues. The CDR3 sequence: CASSFTGQGTDTQYF. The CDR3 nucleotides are TGTGCCAGCAGCTTTACGGGACAGGGAACAGATACGCAGTATTTT. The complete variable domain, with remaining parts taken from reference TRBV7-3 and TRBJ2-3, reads GAGVSQTPSNKVTEKGKYVELRCDPISGHTALYWYRQSLGQGPEFLIYFQGTGAADDSGLPNDRFFAVRPEGSVSTLKIQRTERGDSAVYLCASSFTGQGTDTQYFGPGTRLTVL.

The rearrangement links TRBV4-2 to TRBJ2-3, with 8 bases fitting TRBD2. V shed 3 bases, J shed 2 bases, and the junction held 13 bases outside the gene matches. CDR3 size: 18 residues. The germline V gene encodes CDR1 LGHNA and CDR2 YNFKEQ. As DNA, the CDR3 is TGTGCCAGCAGCCAGACCGACTTAGCGGGGCCCATCACAGATACGCAGTATTTT. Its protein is CASSQTDLAGPITDTQYF.

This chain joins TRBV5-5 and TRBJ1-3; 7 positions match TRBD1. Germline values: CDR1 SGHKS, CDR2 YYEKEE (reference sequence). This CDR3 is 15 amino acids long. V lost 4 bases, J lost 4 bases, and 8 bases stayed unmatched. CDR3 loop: CASSEDRVSGNTIYF. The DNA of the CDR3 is TGTGCCAGCAGCGAAGACAGGGTCTCCGGAAACACCATATATTTT. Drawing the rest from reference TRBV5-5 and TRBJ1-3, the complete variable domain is DAGVTQSPTHLIKTRGQQVTLRCSPISGHKSVSWYQQVLGQGPQFIFQYYEKEERGRGNFPDRFSARQFPNYSSELNVNALLLGDSALYLCASSEDRVSGNTIYFGEGSWLTVV.

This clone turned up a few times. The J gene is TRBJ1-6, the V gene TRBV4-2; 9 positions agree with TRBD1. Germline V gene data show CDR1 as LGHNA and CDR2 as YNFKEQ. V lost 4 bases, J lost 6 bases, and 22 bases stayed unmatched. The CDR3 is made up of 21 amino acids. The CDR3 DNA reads TGTGCCAGCAGCCGAGCCACCGGTTCGTCAGAACGACAGGGGGTTAATTCACCCCTCCACTTT. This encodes CASSRATGSSERQGVNSPLHF.